The present T cell receptor beta chain was sequenced within a study of shared clonotypes between healthy human individuals. Whole-study results and caveats: It was observed that roughly 5.1% of naive CD4 clonotypes were shared across several donors.

Naive CD8 cells lacked CD45RO, underwent positive selection for CCR7 and left out terminally differentiated effector memory CD45RA+ cells. V shed 5 bases and J shed 7 bases, with 23 bases lying between them. CDR1 and CDR2 (germline): LNHDA, SQIVND (reference sequence). The CDR3 totals 16 residues. To note about this clone: Its antigen is as yet unknown.

Assay used: immunoSEQ multiplex PCR; TCRdb lists only in-frame clones, some missing. The repertoire holds hundreds of thousands of clones, with about 96% as singletons. This receptor was identified in a man younger than 40 in good health. The sequenced sample consisted of naive CD8+ T cells sorted from blood. The chain uses TRBV19 and TRBJ2-5, with D uncertain. The CDR3 sequence is CASSPPDVRLPVTQYF. The CDR3 DNA follows: TGTGCCAGTAGTCCCCCGGACGTACGCTTGCCAGTGACCCAGTACTTC. The full variable domain, its missing parts supplied by reference TRBV19 and TRBJ2-5, is DGGITQSPKYLFRKEGQNVTLSCEQNLNHDAMYWYRQDPGQGLRLIYYSQIVNDFQKGDIAEGYSVSREKKESFPLTVTSAQKNPTAFYLCASSPPDVRLPVTQYFGPGTRLLVL.